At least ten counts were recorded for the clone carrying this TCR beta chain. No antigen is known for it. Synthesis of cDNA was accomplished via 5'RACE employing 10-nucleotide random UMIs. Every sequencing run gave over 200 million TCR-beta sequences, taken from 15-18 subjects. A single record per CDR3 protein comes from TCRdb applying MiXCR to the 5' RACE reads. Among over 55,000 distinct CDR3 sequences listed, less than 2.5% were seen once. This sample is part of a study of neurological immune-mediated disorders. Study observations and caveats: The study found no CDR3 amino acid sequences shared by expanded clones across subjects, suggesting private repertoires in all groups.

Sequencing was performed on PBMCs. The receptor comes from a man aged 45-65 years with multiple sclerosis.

CDR3 coding DNA: TGTGCCAGCAGCTCGACAGCGTCCGGGTGGGCCGGGGAGCTGTTTTTT. Protein sequence: CASSSTASGWAGELFF. This sequence joins TRBV5-6 and TRBJ2-2; maybe TRBD1 (5 bases). CDR1 is SGHDT and CDR2 is YYEEEE in the germline V gene. Trimming took 3 bases from V and 6 from J, leaving 18 bases between them. There are 16 residues in the CDR3.